This T cell receptor (beta chain) comes out of a study of blood T cell repertoires in COVID-19. Original analysis: Estimation of nucleated cell counts was performed using reference gene primer amplification. Some clones are missing from TCRdb's copy, which holds only in-frame ones; the method was immunoSEQ multiplex PCR. V, J and clone size reflect that table, while D and trimming were determined from the DNA. The sample has roughly 190,000 clones; 70% to 80% are singletons. The sample consisted of peripheral blood. The TCR comes from a woman aged 50 to 60 with acute or convalescent COVID-19.

The chain's CDR3 is CAGQRLAGGTDTQYF. CDR3 coding DNA: TGTGCCGGGCAAAGACTAGCGGGAGGAACAGATACGCAGTATTTT. The V and J genes are TRBV6-5 and TRBJ2-3; TRBD2 aligns across 13 bases. This CDR3 has 15 amino acids. Germline V gene lookup returns CDR1 MNHEY and CDR2 SVGAGI. V lost 11 bases, J lost 3 bases, and 8 bases stayed unmatched.